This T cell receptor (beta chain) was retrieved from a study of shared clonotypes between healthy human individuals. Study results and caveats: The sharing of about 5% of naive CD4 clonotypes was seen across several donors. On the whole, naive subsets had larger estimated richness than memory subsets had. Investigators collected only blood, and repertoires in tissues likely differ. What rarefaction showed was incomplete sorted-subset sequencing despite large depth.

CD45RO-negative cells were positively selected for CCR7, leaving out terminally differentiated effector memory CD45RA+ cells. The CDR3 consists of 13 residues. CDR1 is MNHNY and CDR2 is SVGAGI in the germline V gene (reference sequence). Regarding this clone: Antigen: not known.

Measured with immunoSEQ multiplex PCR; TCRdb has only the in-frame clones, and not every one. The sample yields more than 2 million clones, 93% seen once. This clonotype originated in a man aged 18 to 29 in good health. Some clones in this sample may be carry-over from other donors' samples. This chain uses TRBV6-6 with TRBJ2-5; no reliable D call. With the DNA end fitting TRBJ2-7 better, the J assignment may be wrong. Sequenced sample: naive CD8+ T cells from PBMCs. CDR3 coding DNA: TGTGCCAGCAGTTATAGTGTAGGCCACGAGCAGTACTTC. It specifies CASSYSVGHEQYF.